This TCR beta chain appears in the sequencing data of a study of blood T cell repertoires in COVID-19. Produced via immunoSEQ multiplex PCR; TCRdb's table is partial and in-frame only. This sample has around 70,000 clones, with around 86% found just once. Germline loops: CDR1 SGHAT, CDR2 FQNNGV. Deletions cut 5 bases from V and 1 base from J, with 5 bases between. There are 12 residues in the CDR3. The receptor was isolated from a woman of 80 years or more with active or convalescent COVID-19. The chain uses TRBV11-2 and TRBJ2-5; no reliable D call. Sequences were obtained from peripheral blood. In DNA, the CDR3 is TGTGCCAGCAGCCGGGTCCAAGAGACCCAGTACTTC. Translated, it gives CASSRVQETQYF. Complete variable domain (other parts from reference TRBV11-2 and TRBJ2-5): EAGVAQSPRYKIIEKRQSVAFWCNPISGHATLYWYQQILGQGPKLLIQFQNNGVVDDSQLPKDRFSAERLKGVDSTLKIQPAKLEDSAVYLCASSRVQETQYFGPGTRLLVL.